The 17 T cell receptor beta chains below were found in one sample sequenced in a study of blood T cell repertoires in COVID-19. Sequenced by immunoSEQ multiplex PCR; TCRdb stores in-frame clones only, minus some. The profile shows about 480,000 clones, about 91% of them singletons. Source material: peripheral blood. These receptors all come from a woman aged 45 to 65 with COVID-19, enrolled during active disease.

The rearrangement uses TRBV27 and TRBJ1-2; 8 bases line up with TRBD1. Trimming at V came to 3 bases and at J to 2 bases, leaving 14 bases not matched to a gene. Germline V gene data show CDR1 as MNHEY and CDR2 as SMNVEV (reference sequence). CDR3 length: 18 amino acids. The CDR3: CASSFSGLRTGLNYGYTF. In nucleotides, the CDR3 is TGTGCCAGCAGTTTTTCTGGGCTTCGGACAGGGCTGAACTATGGCTACACCTTC.

CDR3 protein: CSVRGQGMREQYF. CDR3 bases: TGCAGCGTGAGGGGACAGGGGATGCGGGAGCAGTACTTC. This chain links TRBV29-1 with TRBJ2-7; 10 nucleotides align to TRBD1. The CDR3 has 13 amino acids. V was clipped by 6 bases and J by 7 bases; unmatched bases: 9. Per the germline V gene, CDR1 is SQVTM and CDR2 is ANQGSEA.

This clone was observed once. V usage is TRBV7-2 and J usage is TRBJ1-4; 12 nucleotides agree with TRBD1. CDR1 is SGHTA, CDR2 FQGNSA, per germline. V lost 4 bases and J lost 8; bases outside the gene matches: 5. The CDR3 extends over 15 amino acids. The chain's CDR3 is CASSWWGQGAEKLFF. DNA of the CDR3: TGTGCCAGCAGCTGGTGGGGACAGGGGGCAGAAAAACTGTTTTTT.

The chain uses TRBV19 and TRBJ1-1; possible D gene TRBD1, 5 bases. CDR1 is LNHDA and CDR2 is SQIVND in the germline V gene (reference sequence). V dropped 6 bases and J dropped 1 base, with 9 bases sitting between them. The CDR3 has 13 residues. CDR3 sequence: CASRWGENTEAFF. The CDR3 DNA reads TGTGCCAGTAGGTGGGGGGAGAACACTGAAGCTTTCTTT.

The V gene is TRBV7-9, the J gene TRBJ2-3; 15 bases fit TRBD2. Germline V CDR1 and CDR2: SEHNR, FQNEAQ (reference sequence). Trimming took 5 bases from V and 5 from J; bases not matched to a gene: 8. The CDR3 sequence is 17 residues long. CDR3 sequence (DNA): TGTGCCAGCAGCCCCTTCGGACTAGCGGGGGGGCAAGATACGCAGTATTTT. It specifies CASSPFGLAGGQDTQYF.

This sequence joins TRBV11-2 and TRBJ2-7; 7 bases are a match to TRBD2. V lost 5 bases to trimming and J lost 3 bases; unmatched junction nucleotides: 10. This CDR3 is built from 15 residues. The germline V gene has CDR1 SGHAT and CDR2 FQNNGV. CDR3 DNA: TGTGCCAGCAGCCTCGAGCGGGGATCCTTCTACGAGCAGTACTTC. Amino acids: CASSLERGSFYEQYF.

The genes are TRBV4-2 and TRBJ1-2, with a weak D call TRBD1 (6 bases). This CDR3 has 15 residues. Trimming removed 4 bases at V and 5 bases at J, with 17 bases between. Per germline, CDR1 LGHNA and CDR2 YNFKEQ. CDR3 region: CASSPPGQIEYGYTF. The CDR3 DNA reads TGTGCCAGCAGCCCCCCGGGACAAATAGAATATGGCTACACCTTC.

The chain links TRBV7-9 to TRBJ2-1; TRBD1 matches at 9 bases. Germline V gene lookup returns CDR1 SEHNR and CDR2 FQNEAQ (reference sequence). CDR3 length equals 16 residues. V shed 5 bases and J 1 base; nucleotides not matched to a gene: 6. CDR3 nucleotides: TGTGCCAGCAGCACGGGACAGGGAGGATCCTACAATGAGCAGTTCTTC. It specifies CASSTGQGGSYNEQFF.

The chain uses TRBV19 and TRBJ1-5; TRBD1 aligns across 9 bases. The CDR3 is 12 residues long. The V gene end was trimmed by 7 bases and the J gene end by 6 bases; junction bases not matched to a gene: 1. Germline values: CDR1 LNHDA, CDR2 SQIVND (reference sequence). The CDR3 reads CASTTGGQPQHF. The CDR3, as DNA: TGTGCCAGTACGACAGGGGGTCAGCCCCAGCATTTT.

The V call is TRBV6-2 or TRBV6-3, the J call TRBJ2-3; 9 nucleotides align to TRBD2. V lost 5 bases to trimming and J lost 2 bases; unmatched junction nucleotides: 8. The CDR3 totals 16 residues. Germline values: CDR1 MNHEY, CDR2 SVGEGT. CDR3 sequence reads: CASSQRRGGTTDTQYF. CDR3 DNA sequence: TGTGCCAGCAGTCAAAGGCGGGGGGGCACCACAGATACGCAGTATTTT.

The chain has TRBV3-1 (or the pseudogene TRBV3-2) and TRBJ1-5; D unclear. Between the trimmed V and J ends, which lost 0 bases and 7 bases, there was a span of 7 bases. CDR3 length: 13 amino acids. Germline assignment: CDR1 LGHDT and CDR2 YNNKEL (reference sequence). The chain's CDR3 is CASSQDSGQPQHF. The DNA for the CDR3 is TGTGCCAGCAGCCAAGATTCAGGACAGCCCCAGCATTTT.

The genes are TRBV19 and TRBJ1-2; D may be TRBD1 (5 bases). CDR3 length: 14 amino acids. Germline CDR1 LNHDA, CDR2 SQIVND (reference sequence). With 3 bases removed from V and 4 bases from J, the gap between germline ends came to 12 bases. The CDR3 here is CASSIFGRAYGYTF. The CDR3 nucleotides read TGTGCCAGTAGTATTTTTGGCAGGGCCTATGGCTACACCTTC.

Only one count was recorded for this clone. CDR3 DNA: TGTGCCAGCAGCGGAACAGGGAAAGAGACCCAGTACTTC. It yields the protein CASSGTGKETQYF. V gene TRBV11-3 combines with J gene TRBJ2-5; weak D call: TRBD1 (6 bases). The V and J ends lost 5 bases and 3 bases respectively, with 10 bases between them. Germline lookup yields CDR1 SGHNT and CDR2 YENEEA. CDR3 length equals 13 residues.

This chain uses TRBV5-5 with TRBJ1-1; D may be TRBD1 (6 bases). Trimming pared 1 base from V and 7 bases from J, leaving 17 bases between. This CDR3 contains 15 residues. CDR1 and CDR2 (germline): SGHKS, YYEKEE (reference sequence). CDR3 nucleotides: TGTGCCAGCAGCTTGTGGGCAGGGGAGCGGAATGAAGCTTTCTTT. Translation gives CASSLWAGERNEAFF. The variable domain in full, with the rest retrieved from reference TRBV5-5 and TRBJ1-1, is DAGVTQSPTHLIKTRGQQVTLRCSPISGHKSVSWYQQVLGQGPQFIFQYYEKEERGRGNFPDRFSARQFPNYSSELNVNALLLGDSALYLCASSLWAGERNEAFFGQGTRLTVV.

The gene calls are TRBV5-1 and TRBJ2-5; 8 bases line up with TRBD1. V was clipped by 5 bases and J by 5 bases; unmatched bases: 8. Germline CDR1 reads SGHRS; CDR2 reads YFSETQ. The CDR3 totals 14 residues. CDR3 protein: CASRLRGLGETQYF. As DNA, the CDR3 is TGCGCCAGCAGACTCAGGGGGCTGGGGGAGACCCAGTACTTC.

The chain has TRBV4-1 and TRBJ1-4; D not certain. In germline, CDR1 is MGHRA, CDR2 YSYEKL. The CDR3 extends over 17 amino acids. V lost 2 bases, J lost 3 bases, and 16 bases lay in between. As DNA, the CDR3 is TGCGCCAGCAGCCAATTTCCGGGTAGTCGTTCTAATGAAAAACTGTTTTTT. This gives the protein CASSQFPGSRSNEKLFF.

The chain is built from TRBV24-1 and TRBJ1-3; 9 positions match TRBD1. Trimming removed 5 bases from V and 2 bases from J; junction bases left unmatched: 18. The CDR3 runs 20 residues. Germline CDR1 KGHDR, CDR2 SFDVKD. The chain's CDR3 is CATSVPGQGKSVPPGNTIYF. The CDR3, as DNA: TGTGCCACCAGTGTCCCAGGACAGGGGAAATCAGTCCCACCTGGAAACACCATATATTTT.